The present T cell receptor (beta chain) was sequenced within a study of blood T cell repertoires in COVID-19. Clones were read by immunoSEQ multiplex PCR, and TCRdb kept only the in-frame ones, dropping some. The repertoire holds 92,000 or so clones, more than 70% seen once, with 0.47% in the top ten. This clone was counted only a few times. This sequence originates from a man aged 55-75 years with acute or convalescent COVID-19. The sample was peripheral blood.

DNA for the CDR3: TGTGCCAGCAGTCCCGGGACACCTGGGGGCGAGCAGTACTTC. This translates into CASSPGTPGGEQYF. The chain couples TRBV27 to TRBJ2-7, with D possibly being TRBD1 (6 bases). The germline V gene has CDR1 MNHEY and CDR2 SMNVEV (reference sequence). The V and J ends lost 5 bases and 6 bases respectively, with 17 bases between them. The CDR3 loop spans 14 amino acids.